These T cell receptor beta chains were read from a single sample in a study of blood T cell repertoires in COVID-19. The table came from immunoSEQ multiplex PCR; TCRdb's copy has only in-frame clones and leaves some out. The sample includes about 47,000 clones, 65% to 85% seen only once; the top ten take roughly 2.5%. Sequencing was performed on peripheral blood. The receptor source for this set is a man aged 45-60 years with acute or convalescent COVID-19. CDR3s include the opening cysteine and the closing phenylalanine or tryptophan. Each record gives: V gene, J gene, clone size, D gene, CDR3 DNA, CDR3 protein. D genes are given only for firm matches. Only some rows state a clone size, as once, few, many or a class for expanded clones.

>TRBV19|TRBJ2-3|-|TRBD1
TGTGCCACCAGTCACAGGGGGCTCGCCTATACGCAGTATTTT
CATSHRGLAYTQYF
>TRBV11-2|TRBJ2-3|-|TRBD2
TGTGCCAGCAGCTCGACTAGCGGGAGGAGGACAGATACGCAGTATTTT
CASSSTSGRRTDTQYF
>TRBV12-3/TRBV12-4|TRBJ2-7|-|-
TGTGCCAGCAGTTTATTTCGAGGTAACGAGCAGTACTTC
CASSLFRGNEQYF
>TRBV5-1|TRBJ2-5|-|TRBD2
TGCGCCAGCAGCTTGTGGTACGGGGGGGTCCAAGAGACCCAGTACTTC
CASSLWYGGVQETQYF
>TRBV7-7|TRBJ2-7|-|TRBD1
TGTGCTAGCAGCCAGGGACAGGTCTACGAGCAGTACTTC
CASSQGQVYEQYF
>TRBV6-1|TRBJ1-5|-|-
TGTGCCAGCAGTGCCGGGGGGGCTTATAGCAATCAGCCCCAGCATTTT
CASSAGGAYSNQPQHF
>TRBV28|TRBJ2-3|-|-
TGTGCCAGCCTTTCCACTAGCACAGATACGCAGTATTTT
CASLSTSTDTQYF
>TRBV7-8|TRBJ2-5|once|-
TGTGCCAGCAGCTTAGTGCACAGCCAAGAGACCCAGTACTTC
CASSLVHSQETQYF
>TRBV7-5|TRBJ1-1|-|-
TGTGTCAGAAGCTTAGTTCCTGGAGCTTCCACTGAAGCTTTCTTT
CVRSLVPGASTEAFF
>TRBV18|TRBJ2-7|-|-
TGTGCCAGCTCACGAAACAGGGACCCCTACGAGCAGTACTTC
CASSRNRDPYEQYF
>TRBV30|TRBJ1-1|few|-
TGTGCCTGGAATTGGGCGAACACTGAAGCTTTCTTT
CAWNWANTEAFF
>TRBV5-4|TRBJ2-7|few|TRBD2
TGTGCCAGCAGCAGCATCGGACTAGCCTCCTACGAGCAGTACTTC
CASSSIGLASYEQYF
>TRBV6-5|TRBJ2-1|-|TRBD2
TGTGCCAGCACGCGAGCGGGACCCTACAATGAGCAGTTCTTC
CASTRAGPYNEQFF
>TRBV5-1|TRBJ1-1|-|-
TGCGCCAGCAGCTTGACATGGACAGACACTGAAGCTTTCTTT
CASSLTWTDTEAFF
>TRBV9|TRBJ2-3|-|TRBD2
TGTGCCAGCAGTGATAGCGGGGGGGCGGTAGATACGCAGTATTTT
CASSDSGGAVDTQYF
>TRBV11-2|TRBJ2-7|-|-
TGTGCCAGCAGCTTTCCCAGGGCAAGAGAGCAGTACTTC
CASSFPRAREQYF
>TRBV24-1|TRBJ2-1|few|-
TGTGCCACCAGTGATTCCCGGACTTTCAGCTCCTACAATGAGCAGTTCTTC
CATSDSRTFSSYNEQFF
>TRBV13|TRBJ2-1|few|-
TGTGCCAGCAGCTCCGGACTCGTAGCGGCTTACAATGAGCAGTTCTTC
CASSSGLVAAYNEQFF
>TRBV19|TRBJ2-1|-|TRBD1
TGTGCCAGTAGTATCGATACAGGGGCCGATGAGCAGTTCTTC
CASSIDTGADEQFF
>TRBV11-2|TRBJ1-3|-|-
TGTGCCAGCAGCCGCGACTCGCTCTCTGGAAACACCATATATTTT
CASSRDSLSGNTIYF
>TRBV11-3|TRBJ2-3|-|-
TGTGCCAGCAGCTTAGGTCGTATCACAGATACGCAGTATTTT
CASSLGRITDTQYF
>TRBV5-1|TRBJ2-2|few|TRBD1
TGCGCCAGCAGTGGGGGACAGGGTTACACCGGGGAGCTGTTTTTT
CASSGGQGYTGELFF
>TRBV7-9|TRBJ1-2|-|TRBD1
TGTGCCAGCAGCCTCTCGACAGGGGAGGGCTATGGCTACACCTTC
CASSLSTGEGYGYTF
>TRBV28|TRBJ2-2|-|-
TGTGCCAGCTCCAACGCGGGGAACACCGGGGAGCTGTTTTTT
CASSNAGNTGELFF
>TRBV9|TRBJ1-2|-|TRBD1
TGTGCCAGCAGCGTAGATGGACAGGGGGGCTACACCTTC
CASSVDGQGGYTF
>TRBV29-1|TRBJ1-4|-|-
TGCAGCGCTTACAGGGCCGATAATGAAAAACTGTTTTTT
CSAYRADNEKLFF